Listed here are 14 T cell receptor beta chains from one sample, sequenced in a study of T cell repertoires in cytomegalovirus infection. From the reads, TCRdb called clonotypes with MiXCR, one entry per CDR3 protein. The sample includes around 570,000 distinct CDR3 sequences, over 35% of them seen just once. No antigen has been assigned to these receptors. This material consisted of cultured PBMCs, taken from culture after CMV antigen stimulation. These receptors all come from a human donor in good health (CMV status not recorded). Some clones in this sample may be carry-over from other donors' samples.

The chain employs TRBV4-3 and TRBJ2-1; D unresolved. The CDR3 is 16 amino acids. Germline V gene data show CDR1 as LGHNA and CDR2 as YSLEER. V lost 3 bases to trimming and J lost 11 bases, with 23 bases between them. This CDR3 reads CASSHTLSRPNWKQFF. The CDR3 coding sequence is TGCGCCAGCAGCCACACGCTGAGTCGGCCTAACTGGAAGCAGTTCTTC.

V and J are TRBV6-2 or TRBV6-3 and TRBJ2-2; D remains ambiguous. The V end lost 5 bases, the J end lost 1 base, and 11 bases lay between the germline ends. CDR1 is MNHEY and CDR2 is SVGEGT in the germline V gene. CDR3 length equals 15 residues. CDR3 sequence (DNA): TGTGCCAGCAGTCGTATTTCACAGAACACCGGGGAGCTGTTTTTT. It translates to CASSRISQNTGELFF.

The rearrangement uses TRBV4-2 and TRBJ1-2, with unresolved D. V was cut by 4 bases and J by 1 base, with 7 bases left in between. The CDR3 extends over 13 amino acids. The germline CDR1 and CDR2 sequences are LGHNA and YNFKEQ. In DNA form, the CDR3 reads TGTGCCAGCAGCCGGCAGATTAACTATGGCTACACCTTC. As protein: CASSRQINYGYTF.

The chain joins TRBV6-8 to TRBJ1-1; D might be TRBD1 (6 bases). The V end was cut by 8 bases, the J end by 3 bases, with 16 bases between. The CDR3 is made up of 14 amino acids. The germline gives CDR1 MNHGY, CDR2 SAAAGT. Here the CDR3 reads CASRARDTYTEAFF. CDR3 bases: TGTGCCAGCCGCGCCCGGGACACCTACACTGAAGCTTTCTTT.

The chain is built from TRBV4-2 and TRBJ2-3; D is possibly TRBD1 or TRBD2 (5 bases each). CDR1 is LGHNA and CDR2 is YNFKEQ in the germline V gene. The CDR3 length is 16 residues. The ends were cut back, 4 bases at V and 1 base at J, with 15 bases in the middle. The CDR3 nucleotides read TGTGCCAGCAGCCCAGAGGGGCTGGCTGGCACAGATACGCAGTATTTT. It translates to CASSPEGLAGTDTQYF.

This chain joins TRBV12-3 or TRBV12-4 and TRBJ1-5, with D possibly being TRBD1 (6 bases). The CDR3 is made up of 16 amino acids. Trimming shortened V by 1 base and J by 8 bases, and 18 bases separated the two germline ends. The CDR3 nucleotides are TGTGCCAGCAGTTTAGGGTCGAGGGGGGGGTTCGAGCCCCAGCATTTT. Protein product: CASSLGSRGGFEPQHF.

CDR3 sequence reads: CASSPDPGWYSNQPQHF. CDR3 in DNA: TGTGCCAGCAGCCCCGATCCAGGGTGGTATAGCAATCAGCCCCAGCATTTT. This chain joins TRBV7-9 and TRBJ1-5, with TRBD1 as a possible D gene (5 bases). The CDR3 spans 17 residues. Germline CDR1 SEHNR, CDR2 FQNEAQ (reference sequence). V lost 5 bases to trimming and J lost 0 bases, with 17 bases between them. The whole variable domain, remainder taken from reference TRBV7-9 and TRBJ1-5, is DTGVSQNPRHKITKRGQNVTFRCDPISEHNRLYWYRQTLGQGPEFLTYFQNEAQLEKSRLLSDRFSAERPKGSFSTLEIQRTEQGDSAMYLCASSPDPGWYSNQPQHFGDGTRLSIL.

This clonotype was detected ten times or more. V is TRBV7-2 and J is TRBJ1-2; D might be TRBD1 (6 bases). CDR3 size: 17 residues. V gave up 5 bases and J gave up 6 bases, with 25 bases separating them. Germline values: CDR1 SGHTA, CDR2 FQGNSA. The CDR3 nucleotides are TGTGCCAGCAGCCCCCTCCCGCGGGGCCCAGGGGCGCATGGCTACACCTTC. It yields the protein CASSPLPRGPGAHGYTF.

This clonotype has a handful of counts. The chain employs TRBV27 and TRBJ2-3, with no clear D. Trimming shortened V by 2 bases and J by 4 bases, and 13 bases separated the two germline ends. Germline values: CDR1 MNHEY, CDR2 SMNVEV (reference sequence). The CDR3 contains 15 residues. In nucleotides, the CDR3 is TGTGCCAGCAGTTTAGGTCTAGGACGATCAGATACGCAGTATTTT. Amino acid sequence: CASSLGLGRSDTQYF.

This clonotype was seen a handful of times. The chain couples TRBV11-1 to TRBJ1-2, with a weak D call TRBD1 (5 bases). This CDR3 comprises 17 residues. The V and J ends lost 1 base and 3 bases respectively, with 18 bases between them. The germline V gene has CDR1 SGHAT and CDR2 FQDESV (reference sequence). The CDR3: CASSLEEGTGEDYGYTF. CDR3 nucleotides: TGTGCCAGCAGCTTAGAGGAAGGGACGGGAGAGGACTATGGCTACACCTTC.

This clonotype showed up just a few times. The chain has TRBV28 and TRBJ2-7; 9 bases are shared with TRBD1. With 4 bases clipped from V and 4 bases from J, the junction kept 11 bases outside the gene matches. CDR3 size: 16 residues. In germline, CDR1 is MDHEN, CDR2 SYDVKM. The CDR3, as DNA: TGTGCCAGCAGTTCTCCCTCCGGGACAGGGATATACGAGCAGTACTTC. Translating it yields CASSSPSGTGIYEQYF. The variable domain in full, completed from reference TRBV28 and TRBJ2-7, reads DVKVTQSSRYLVKRTGEKVFLECVQDMDHENMFWYRQDPGLGLRLIYFSYDVKMKEKGDIPEGYSVSREKKERFSLILESASTNQTSMYLCASSSPSGTGIYEQYFGPGTRLTVT.

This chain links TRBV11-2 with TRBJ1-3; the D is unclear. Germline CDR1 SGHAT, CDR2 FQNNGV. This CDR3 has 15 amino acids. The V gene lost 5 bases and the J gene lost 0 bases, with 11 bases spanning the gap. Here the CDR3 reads CASSRLVGSGNTIYF. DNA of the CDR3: TGTGCCAGCAGCCGCCTAGTGGGCTCTGGAAACACCATATATTTT. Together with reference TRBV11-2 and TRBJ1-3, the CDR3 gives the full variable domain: EAGVAQSPRYKIIEKRQSVAFWCNPISGHATLYWYQQILGQGPKLLIQFQNNGVVDDSQLPKDRFSAERLKGVDSTLKIQPAKLEDSAVYLCASSRLVGSGNTIYFGEGSWLTVV.

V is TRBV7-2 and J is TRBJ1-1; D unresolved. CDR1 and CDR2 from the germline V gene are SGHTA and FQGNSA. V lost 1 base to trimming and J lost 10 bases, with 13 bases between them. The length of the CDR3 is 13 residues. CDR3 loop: CASSLVGSLVAFF. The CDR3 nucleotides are TGTGCCAGCAGCTTAGTTGGTTCCTTGGTAGCTTTCTTT.

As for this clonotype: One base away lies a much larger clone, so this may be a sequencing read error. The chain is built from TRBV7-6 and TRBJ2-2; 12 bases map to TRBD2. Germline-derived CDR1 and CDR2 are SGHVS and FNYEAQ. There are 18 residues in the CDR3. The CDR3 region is CASSLAATSGGNTGEQFF. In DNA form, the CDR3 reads TGTGCCAGCAGCTTAGCGGCAACTAGCGGGGGGAACACCGGGGAGCAGTTTTTT.